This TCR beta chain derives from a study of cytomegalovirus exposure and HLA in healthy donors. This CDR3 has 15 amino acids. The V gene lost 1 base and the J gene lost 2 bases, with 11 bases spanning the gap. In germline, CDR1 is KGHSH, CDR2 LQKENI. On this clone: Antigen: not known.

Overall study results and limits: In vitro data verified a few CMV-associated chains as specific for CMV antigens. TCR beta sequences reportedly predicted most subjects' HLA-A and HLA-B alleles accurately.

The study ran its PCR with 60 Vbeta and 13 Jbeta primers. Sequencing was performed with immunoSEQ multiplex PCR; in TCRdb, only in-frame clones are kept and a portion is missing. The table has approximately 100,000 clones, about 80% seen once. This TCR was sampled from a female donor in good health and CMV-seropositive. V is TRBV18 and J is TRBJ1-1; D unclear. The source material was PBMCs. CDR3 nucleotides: TGTGCCAGCTCACCACGAGAGGGCTCAAACACTGAAGCTTTCTTT. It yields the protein CASSPREGSNTEAFF.